The 18 T cell receptor beta chains below all came from one sample that was sequenced in a study of radiation and T cells in renal cell carcinoma. The assay was immunoSEQ multiplex PCR, and TCRdb's table has in-frame clones only and misses some. The table has 120,000 to 150,000 clones, roughly 90% seen once. Time point described: baseline pretreatment blood. Stated treatment: 15 Gy SBRT to primary tumor, nephrectomy 4 weeks later. Sequencing used blood, obtained from a patient whose treatment included radiotherapy and nephrectomy. These receptors all come from a woman aged 70 to 79 with renal cell carcinoma.

The chain joins TRBV6-1 to TRBJ2-4; D is unresolved. Per the germline V gene, CDR1 is MNHNS and CDR2 is SASEGT. V lost 4 bases, J lost 0 bases, and 10 bases lay in between. The CDR3 is made up of 15 amino acids. CDR3 sequence reads: CASSASGLAKNIQYF. The CDR3 DNA follows: TGTGCCAGCAGTGCTTCGGGTCTAGCCAAAAACATTCAGTACTTC.

The J gene is TRBJ2-7, the V gene TRBV5-6; 10 bases are a match to TRBD2. J lost 3 bases, V lost 2 bases, and 5 bases had no gene match. The CDR3 loop spans 15 amino acids. Germline CDR1 SGHDT, CDR2 YYEEEE. Here the CDR3 DNA reads TGTGCCAGCAGCTTCCCCGGGACTAGCGTCTACGAGCAGTACTTC. It codes for CASSFPGTSVYEQYF.

The chain joins TRBV30 to TRBJ2-5, with 9 bases matching TRBD2. J lost 5 bases, V lost 4 bases, and 11 bases had no gene match. Germline CDR1 reads GTSNPN; CDR2 reads SVGIG (reference sequence). The CDR3 is made up of 15 amino acids. CDR3 DNA sequence: TGTGCCTGGACCCAGGGCGGGGGGGCCTATGAGACCCAGTACTTC. It yields the protein CAWTQGGGAYETQYF.

J is TRBJ1-2 and V is TRBV6-6; the match to TRBD1 covers 8 bases. The CDR3 contains 14 residues. The trim removed 6 bases at V and 6 bases at J, leaving 9 bases unmatched. The V gene's germline CDR1 is MNHNY and CDR2 SVGAGI (reference sequence). CDR3 sequence reads: CASRTPDRENGYTF. For the CDR3, the DNA is TGTGCCAGCAGGACCCCGGACAGGGAGAATGGCTACACCTTC.

V is TRBV19 and J is TRBJ1-1; the D gene is possibly TRBD1 (5 bases). The CDR3 has 12 amino acids. The V gene's germline CDR1 is LNHDA and CDR2 SQIVND (reference sequence). Trimming removed 3 bases at V and 8 bases at J, with 10 bases between. The DNA for the CDR3 is TGTGCCAGTAGTATGAAGGGGTCCGAAGCTTTCTTT. Translation gives CASSMKGSEAFF.

The sample holds one count of this clone. This chain uses TRBV7-9 with TRBJ2-3; tentative D call: TRBD1 (5 bases). The CDR3 sequence is 15 residues long. Looked up from germline, CDR1 is SEHNR and CDR2 is FQNEAQ (reference sequence). The V and J ends lost 4 bases and 3 bases respectively, with 14 bases between them. CDR3 loop: CASSSQGPGTDTQYF. CDR3 sequence (DNA): TGTGCCAGCAGCTCCCAGGGCCCAGGGACAGATACGCAGTATTTT.

The chain recombines TRBV5-1 with TRBJ2-5; D is uncertain. Trimming took off 0 bases at V and 4 bases at J, with 13 bases between the two ends. CDR1 and CDR2 (germline): SGHRS, YFSETQ. The length of the CDR3 is 15 residues. The DNA of the CDR3 is TGCGCCAGCAGCTTGGAAGGTTTCTCGACAGAGACCCAGTACTTC. Protein: CASSLEGFSTETQYF.

The chain couples TRBV9 to TRBJ2-1; TRBD1 matches 7 bases. The CDR3 has 16 amino acids. CDR1 SGDLS and CDR2 YYNGEE come from the germline V gene. Germline trimming cut 4 bases from V and 7 bases from J; bases unmatched to any gene: 14. CDR3 coding DNA: TGTGCCAGCAGCCCGATAGCACAGGGGATTCGGAATGAGCAGTTCTTC. It codes for CASSPIAQGIRNEQFF.

The CDR3 protein is CASSLIGGGGGGQPQHF. CDR3 bases: TGTGCCAGCAGCTTAATTGGAGGCGGGGGCGGTGGGCAGCCCCAGCATTTT. The gene calls are TRBV7-2 and TRBJ1-5; D possibly corresponds to TRBD1 (6 bases). CDR1 SGHTA and CDR2 FQGNSA come from the germline V gene. CDR3 size: 17 residues. V lost 2 bases and J 7 bases, leaving 21 bases between the germline ends.

This chain uses TRBV30 with TRBJ2-5; 8 bases align to TRBD2. The CDR3 runs to 15 residues. V lost 2 bases, J lost 3 bases, and 8 bases stayed unmatched. From germline, CDR1 is GTSNPN and CDR2 SVGIG (reference sequence). CDR3 coding DNA: TGTGCCTGGAGTTCAGCGGGGGTATTTAAAGAGACCCAGTACTTC. This sequence encodes CAWSSAGVFKETQYF.

The genes are TRBV18 and TRBJ1-2; no clear D gene. CDR3 length: 13 amino acids. The germline V and J ends were trimmed by 1 base and 10 bases, with 13 bases remaining between them. Germline CDR1 and CDR2: KGHSH and LQKENI. The CDR3 bases are TGTGCCAGCTCACCACGGCCAGGTACTGACTACACCTTC. It is translated as CASSPRPGTDYTF.

Remarks on this clone: This sample also contains other DNA sequences that code for the same CDR3. The chain joins TRBV5-1 to TRBJ2-3; D possibly uses TRBD1 or TRBD2 (6 bases each). The germline V gene encodes CDR1 SGHRS and CDR2 YFSETQ. CDR3 size: 16 residues. Trimming took off 0 bases at V and 0 bases at J, with 11 bases between the two ends. The CDR3 sequence: CASSLVGGPSTDTQYF. Here the CDR3 DNA reads TGCGCCAGCAGCTTGGTCGGGGGCCCTAGCACAGATACGCAGTATTTT.

This CDR3 is CASSPRGRGTEAFF. The CDR3 DNA is TGTGCCAGCTCCCCCCGGGGGCGGGGCACTGAAGCTTTCTTT. V and J are TRBV13 and TRBJ1-1, with D perhaps TRBD1 (6 bases). This CDR3 comprises 14 residues. V lost 8 bases to trimming and J lost 4 bases, with 17 bases between them. Germline CDR1 and CDR2: PRHDT and FYEKMQ (reference sequence).

The count of this clone is one. The chain joins TRBV7-8 to TRBJ2-7; 8 nucleotides match TRBD1. J lost 4 bases, V lost 5 bases, and 10 bases had no gene match. The germline V gene has CDR1 SGHVS and CDR2 FQNEAQ. The CDR3 has 15 amino acids. The CDR3 DNA sequence: TGTGCCAGCAGCACTAAAGGACAGGGTCCGTACGAGCAGTACTTC. Translated, it gives CASSTKGQGPYEQYF.

This chain joins TRBV5-1 and TRBJ1-1; maybe TRBD1 (5 bases). Germline-derived CDR1 and CDR2 are SGHRS and YFSETQ. This CDR3 has 12 residues. The V end lost 7 bases, the J end lost 4 bases, and 11 bases lay between the germline ends. The CDR3 DNA reads TGCGCCAGCCGGGGGTATACCACTGAAGCTTTCTTT. This translates into CASRGYTTEAFF.

In nucleotides, the CDR3 is TGTGCCAGCAGACCAGCGGGGTCCTACGAGCAGTACTTC. This gives the protein CASRPAGSYEQYF. This chain links TRBV6-6 with TRBJ2-7, with 7 bases matching TRBD2. The CDR3 consists of 13 residues. After removal of 6 bases from V and 1 base from J, the junction contained 3 bases not matched to a gene. Germline CDR1 is MNHNY and CDR2 is SVGAGI (reference sequence).

The chain is built from TRBV4-3 and TRBJ1-6; D gene ambiguous. Germline CDR1 is LGHNA and CDR2 is YSLEER. The CDR3 has 17 amino acids. With 0 bases removed from V and 0 bases from J, the gap between germline ends came to 9 bases. CDR3: CASSQDRYLSYNSPLHF. CDR3 nucleotide sequence: TGCGCCAGCAGCCAAGATCGTTACCTCTCCTATAATTCACCCCTCCACTTT.

This sequence joins TRBV27 and TRBJ2-6, with D possibly called TRBD1 or TRBD2 (5 bases each). Trimming took off 2 bases at V and 0 bases at J, with 14 bases between the two ends. CDR3 length: 18 residues. Germline values: CDR1 MNHEY, CDR2 SMNVEV (reference sequence). CDR3 protein: CASSLKPPGTSGANVLTF. The CDR3 DNA sequence: TGTGCCAGCAGTTTAAAACCTCCCGGGACCTCTGGGGCCAACGTCCTGACTTTC.